This T cell receptor (beta chain) was sequenced in a study of T cells in tuberculosis. Some clones are missing from TCRdb's copy, which holds only in-frame ones; the method was immunoSEQ multiplex PCR. This sample carries about 59,000 clones, 80% to 85% of them seen once, and the ten largest clones take more than 10%. After thawing and overnight rest, PBMC were stained with GMM-loaded CD1B tetramer, viability dye and anti-CD3 for sorting. The CD1B tetramers carried C32 glucose monomycolate purified from Rhodococcus equi. The CDR3 spans 16 residues. Per germline, CDR1 MNHNY and CDR2 SVGAGI (reference sequence). The V and J ends lost 2 bases and 5 bases respectively, with 16 bases between them.

The V call is TRBV6-6, the J call TRBJ1-5; D perhaps matches TRBD1 (6 bases). The material sequenced was CD1b-GMM tetramer-negative cells sorted from PBMCs. This TCR was recovered from an adult woman with latent tuberculosis. CDR3 sequence: CASSYRRGGYDQPQHF. DNA for the CDR3: TGTGCCAGCAGTTACCGGAGGGGGGGCTACGATCAGCCCCAGCATTTT.